This is a list of T cell receptor beta chains from one sample in a study of T cell repertoires in cytomegalovirus infection. Each CDR3 protein is one row after TCRdb ran MiXCR on the reads. The sample holds more than 150,000 distinct CDR3 sequences, roughly a fifth seen once. Sequencing was performed on PBMCs. The receptors were gathered from a human donor in good health (CMV status not recorded). Some clones in this sample may be carry-over from other donors' samples. The CDR3 runs from the conserved cysteine through the conserved F or W. The D gene is left open where the match is weak. Where a row states a size, it is once, few, many or the class of an expanded clone; other rows omit it.

size | J | D | V | CDR3 | DNA
many | TRBJ1-1 | - | TRBV7-3 | CASSLSAEVTEAFF | TGTGCCAGCAGCTTATCCGCCGAGGTCACTGAAGCTTTCTTT
many | TRBJ1-1 | - | TRBV7-6 | CASSLNGGASAFF | TGTGCCAGCAGCTTAAATGGGGGGGCGTCGGCTTTCTTT
- | TRBJ2-3 | - | TRBV6-6 | CASSYSSGQPDFGDTQYF | TGTGCCAGCAGTTACTCGTCGGGCCAACCGGATTTCGGGGATACGCAGTATTTT
few | TRBJ1-6 | - | TRBV5-6 | CASTPGGVGNSPLHF | TGTGCCAGCACCCCGGGCGGGGTGGGTAATTCACCCCTCCACTTT
- | TRBJ2-2 | TRBD2 | TRBV28 | CASSSPRGSGTYTGELFF | TGTGCCAGCAGTTCACCGCGGGGTAGCGGGACATACACCGGGGAGCTGTTTTTT
few | TRBJ1-4 | - | TRBV7-3 | CASATGPEKLFF | TGTGCCAGCGCAACAGGGCCCGAAAAACTGTTTTTT
many | TRBJ1-2 | TRBD1 | TRBV7-8 | CASSLVSRTGSGYTF | TGTGCCAGCAGCTTAGTTAGTCGGACAGGCAGTGGCTACACCTTC
- | TRBJ1-3 | - | TRBV12-3/TRBV12-4 | CASSLRGGSGNTIYF | TGTGCCAGCAGTTTGAGAGGGGGCTCTGGAAACACCATATATTTT
- | TRBJ2-5 | - | TRBV29-1 | CSGAPGIGETQYF | TGCAGCGGTGCCCCGGGGATTGGAGAGACCCAGTACTTC
few | TRBJ1-1 | TRBD1 | TRBV4-1 | CASSPADDRVNTEAFF | TGCGCCAGCAGTCCTGCCGACGACAGGGTTAACACTGAAGCTTTCTTT
many | TRBJ2-7 | TRBD1 | TRBV7-2 | CASSFLGQGMREQYF | TGTGCCAGCAGCTTCCTCGGACAGGGGATGAGAGAGCAGTACTTC
- | TRBJ2-5 | - | TRBV11-2 | CANSFLSVQETQYF | TGTGCCAACAGCTTCCTGAGCGTACAAGAGACCCAGTACTTC
- | TRBJ2-5 | TRBD2 | TRBV5-8 | CASSSTLGGGTQYF | TGTGCCAGCAGCTCAACTTTGGGCGGGGGGACCCAGTACTTC
- | TRBJ2-7 | - | TRBV12-3/TRBV12-4 | CASSFRQSYEQYF | TGTGCCAGCAGCTTTCGACAGTCCTACGAGCAGTACTTC
- | TRBJ1-6 | TRBD1 | TRBV5-1 | CASKTGGESPLHF | TGCGCCAGCAAGACAGGGGGAGAATCACCCCTCCACTTT
- | TRBJ2-1 | TRBD2 | TRBV6-6 | CASSWGGYEQFF | TGTGCCAGCAGCTGGGGAGGGTATGAGCAGTTCTTC
few | TRBJ2-3 | TRBD2 | TRBV2 | CASSVGTSGTLADTQYF | TGTGCCAGCAGTGTCGGGACTAGCGGGACTTTGGCAGATACGCAGTATTTT
few | TRBJ1-1 | - | TRBV28 | CASSPPPFSRRLNTEAFF | TGTGCCAGCAGTCCCCCCCCCTTTAGTCGGCGTTTGAACACTGAAGCTTTCTTT
few | TRBJ2-2 | TRBD2 | TRBV11-2 | CASSRLAGGGGELFF | TGTGCCAGCAGCCGACTAGCGGGAGGGGGCGGGGAGCTGTTTTTT
- | TRBJ2-2 | - | TRBV5-1 | CASSLEGITGELFF | TGCGCCAGCAGCTTGGAGGGGATCACCGGGGAGCTGTTTTTT